Below, one T cell receptor beta chain is given with its context. The antigen is unknown. The CDR3 is made up of 13 amino acids. Deletions cut 1 base from V and 6 bases from J, with 10 bases between. Germline CDR1 reads SGHRS; CDR2 reads YFSETQ. In TCRdb, the 5' RACE reads were re-called with MiXCR into one record per CDR3 protein. Among 200,000 to 250,000 distinct CDR3 sequences listed, over 8.5% were seen once. This record comes from a study of T-cell memory formation after mild COVID-19. As for the study in general: Clustering of TCRs was largely donor specific. General study findings and limits: Those CD4+ clones that contracted were mainly in CM and EM (CD8+ ones in EMRA).

Sequences were obtained from PBMCs or a T cell subset sorted from them (not recorded which). This TCR derives from a young man who had mild COVID-19 (a few samples of this study predate the infection). Cell type and time point are not known. This chain uses TRBV5-1 with TRBJ1-2; D is perhaps TRBD1 (5 bases). For the CDR3, the DNA is TGCGCCAGCAGCTTGCCAGGGTCGGATGGCTACACCTTC. Translating gives CASSLPGSDGYTF. Complete variable domain (other parts from reference TRBV5-1 and TRBJ1-2): KAGVTQTPRYLIKTRGQQVTLSCSPISGHRSVSWYQQTPGQGLQFLFEYFSETQRNKGNFPGRFSGRQFSNSRSEMNVSTLELGDSALYLCASSLPGSDGYTFGSGTRLTVV.